This T cell receptor (beta chain) was sequenced for a study of T cell responses to AZD1222 COVID-19 vaccine (dated by TCRdb to 2020 to 2023). Study-level background: AZD1222 recipients given second doses at about 4 weeks or at about 12 weeks were pooled, since spike-specific TCR depth and breadth were not found to differ between the two schedules. A total of about 240 trial participants underwent TCR sequencing, of whom some 210 received two doses of AZD1222 and about 25 received two doses of the MenACWY control vaccine. Trial participants were enrolled into age subgroups of 18-55, 56-69 and 70-plus years, which contained approximately 150, 28 and 58 TCR-sequenced participants, respectively. Broader findings and caveats from the paper: Conclusions about previously exposed vaccinees are limited because only six or seven AZD1222 recipients were SARS-CoV-2 seropositive at baseline. Vaccine-associated CD4 TCRs spanned the whole spike protein, with dominant responses in regions 160-218 and 743-854. Nearly half of unique spike-specific TCRs reportedly recognized epitopes outside regions mutated in the B.1.351 and B.1.1.7 variants. Spike-specific TCR breadth and depth rose significantly after two AZD1222 doses compared with day 0 and with MenACWY recipients. The 56-69-year group was small, and its depth increase did not reach significance, likely because of low power. No day 14 peak-response samples were available, so repertoires were characterized only after the peak T cell response. Most participants were white British and females outnumbered males, and the authors suggested that clonal diversity may have been underestimated.

Read against the paper, the sample's time point label means: baseline before first vaccination. Vaccinee samples were obtained from the UK trials COV001 and COV002, which included a single-blind randomized controlled phase 2/3 trial of AZD1222 (ChAdOx1 nCoV-19) in healthy adults. Trial participant PBMC samples were collected at day 0 and day 28 after the second dose for TCRbeta chain sequencing. The CDR3 regions of human TCRbeta chains were analyzed by immunosequencing. The paper's data handling went like this. TCRs in the repertoires were matched against a reference library of SARS-CoV-2-specific TCRs that had been generated with the MIRA antigen-specificity platform. Breadth meant the fraction of unique TCRs that were SARS-CoV-2-associated, whereas depth meant the fraction of total T cells that were SARS-CoV-2-associated. Using the MIRA data, each spike-specific TCR was mapped to the spike region that the TCR reacts to and placed in a CD4 or CD8 class. Log10-transformed breadth and depth values were compared by one-way ANOVA with Sidak's multiple comparisons tests. TCRdb provides this immuneACCESS table in a form limited to in-frame rearrangements. Some clones are lacking; in checked studies, under half of them reflect an unresolved V gene, and why the rest are absent is not known. V, J and clone size are taken as reported in that table, and D and trimming were inferred from the DNA itself. Present in this sample are about 130,000 clones, 90% to 95% of which were seen just once. The ten largest clones add up to 1.5% to 2% of the sample.

Details on this clone: Its cognate antigen has yet to be identified. Base quality data are lacking; no much larger clone is found one base away.

This receptor was obtained from an adult in good health. The sequenced sample was peripheral blood, obtained on day 0 of AZD1222 vaccination.

The nucleotide sequence is given as TGTGCCAGCAGCGCAGGAATGACGGGAGGGCCCTCTAAAGAGCAGTACTTC. Translated, it reads CASSAGMTGGPSKEQYF. The rearranged segments are TRBV9 and TRBJ2-7, with 8 central nucleotides matching TRBD2. V trim: 3 bases; J trim: 7 bases; unmatched bases: 18. The germline V gene encodes CDR1 SGDLS and CDR2 YYNGEE. The cysteine opens and the phenylalanine closes a CDR3 of 17 amino acids. Only the CDR3 portion is preserved as DNA: 51 bases, with reading frame beginning at the first base.